This T cell receptor (beta chain) stems from a study of blood T cell repertoires in COVID-19. Authors' methods: Cell counts per sample came from amplifying reference gene primers. Produced via immunoSEQ multiplex PCR; TCRdb's table is partial and in-frame only. That table gives V, J and clone size, and the DNA gave D and trimming. The table shows 140,000 to 150,000 clones, with 86% occurring only once. Germline V gene data show CDR1 as GTSNPN and CDR2 as SVGIG (reference sequence). The CDR3 spans 18 residues. V lost 7 bases to trimming and J lost 4 bases; unmatched junction nucleotides: 22. In terms of age and location, participants ranged from roughly 18 to 100 years and lived in about 25 US areas. Two negative PCRs, clearance, or symptom resolution were required of recovered Cohort 3 donors.

The TCR sequence derives from a man in his fifties or sixties who had recovered from COVID-19. The chain links TRBV30 to TRBJ1-2, with 9 bases lining up with TRBD1. The sequencing input was PBMCs or T cells enriched from blood (not recorded which). CDR3 sequence: CALHPKSGQGRRPYGYTF. The CDR3 DNA follows: TGTGCCTTGCATCCCAAGTCGGGACAGGGACGTCGTCCCTATGGCTACACCTTC.